This T cell receptor (beta chain) is drawn from a study of post-analysis software for immune sequencing data. Notes on the study in general: There were five or six TRBV segments more frequent in patients than controls, and TRBV5-6, TRBV5-1 and TRBV20-1 were among them.

The CDR3 extends over 18 amino acids. With 6 bases clipped from V and 2 bases from J, the junction kept 16 bases outside the gene matches. Germline V gene sequence: CDR1 SGHAT, CDR2 FQNNGV. Each TCR beta cDNA library carried unique molecular identifiers. TCRdb reanalysed the PCR reads using MiXCR and keeps one entry per CDR3 protein. This sample has about 820,000 distinct CDR3 sequences; 53% occur once, and the top ten carry over 4%. This clonotype was counted between two and nine times. Its antigen is not identified. The receptor was isolated from a girl between 10 and 17 years old with multiple sclerosis. V is TRBV11-2 and J is TRBJ2-5, with TRBD1 matching 9 bases. Source material: blood. The CDR3 sequence: CASRLSVRTGVGQETQYF. CDR3 bases: TGTGCCAGCAGACTCTCCGTGAGGACAGGGGTCGGGCAAGAGACCCAGTACTTC. Full variable domain (remainder filled in from reference TRBV11-2 and TRBJ2-5): EAGVAQSPRYKIIEKRQSVAFWCNPISGHATLYWYQQILGQGPKLLIQFQNNGVVDDSQLPKDRFSAERLKGVDSTLKIQPAKLEDSAVYLCASRLSVRTGVGQETQYFGPGTRLLVL.